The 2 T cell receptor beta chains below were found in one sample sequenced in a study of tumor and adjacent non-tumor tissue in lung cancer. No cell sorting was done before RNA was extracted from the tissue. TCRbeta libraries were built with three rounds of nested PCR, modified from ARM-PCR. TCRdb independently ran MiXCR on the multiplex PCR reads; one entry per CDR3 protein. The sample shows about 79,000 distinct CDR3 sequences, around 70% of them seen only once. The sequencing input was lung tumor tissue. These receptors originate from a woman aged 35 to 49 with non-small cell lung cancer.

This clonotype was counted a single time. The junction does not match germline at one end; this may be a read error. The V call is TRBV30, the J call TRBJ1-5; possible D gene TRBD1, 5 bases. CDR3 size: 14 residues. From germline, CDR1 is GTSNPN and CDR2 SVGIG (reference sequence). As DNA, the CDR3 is TGTGCCTGGAGGGGGGAAGCTAGCAATCTGCCCCGGCATTTT. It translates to CAWRGEASNLPRHF.

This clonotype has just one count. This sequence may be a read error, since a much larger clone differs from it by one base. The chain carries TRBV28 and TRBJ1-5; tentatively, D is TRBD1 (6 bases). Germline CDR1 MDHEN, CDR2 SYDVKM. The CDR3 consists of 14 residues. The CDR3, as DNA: TGTGCCATCAGTTTGGGAGGGGGTCGGCAGCCCCAGCATTTT. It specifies CAISLGGGRQPQHF.